One sample yielded the 5 T cell receptor beta chains listed below, sequenced in a study of T cell responses to AZD1222 COVID-19 vaccine. Only in-frame clones appear in the TCRdb table, and some are missing; sequencing was by immunoSEQ multiplex PCR. The data show 94,000 or so clones, nearly 90% seen once. The sequencing used peripheral blood, collected on day 0 of AZD1222 vaccination. These TCRs come from an adult in good health.

This chain's CDR3 is CASSVWDTQYF. The CDR3 DNA reads as TGTGCCAGCAGCGTCTGGGATACGCAGTATTTT. J is TRBJ2-3 and V is TRBV3-1 (or the pseudogene TRBV3-2); D call uncertain. Per germline, CDR1 LGHDT and CDR2 YNNKEL (reference sequence). The V end was cut by 5 bases, the J end by 6 bases, with 6 bases between. CDR3 length equals 11 residues.

The chain uses TRBV28 and TRBJ1-2; D gene ambiguous. The CDR3 runs to 13 residues. Looked up from germline, CDR1 is MDHEN and CDR2 is SYDVKM. Trimming removed 2 bases at V and 8 bases at J, with 12 bases between. The CDR3 coding sequence is TGTGCCAGCAGTTTACACGGGGAAAGCGGCTACACCTTC. Translating gives CASSLHGESGYTF.

The chain has TRBV4-2 and TRBJ2-3, with D possibly TRBD2 on 6 matching bases. The CDR3 spans 14 residues. The V gene lost 4 bases and the J gene lost 2 bases, with 10 bases spanning the gap. Germline values: CDR1 LGHNA, CDR2 YNFKEQ. The CDR3 sequence is CASSRAGFTDTQYF. The CDR3 region has the DNA TGTGCCAGCAGCCGTGCGGGGTTCACAGATACGCAGTATTTT.

The V call is TRBV5-1, the J call TRBJ1-2; D is uncertain. The V end lost 2 bases, the J end lost 2 bases, and 7 bases lay between the germline ends. The CDR3 spans 13 residues. From germline, CDR1 is SGHRS and CDR2 YFSETQ. The CDR3 is CASSFGGNYGYTF. The CDR3 nucleotides are TGCGCCAGCAGCTTTGGAGGGAACTATGGCTACACCTTC.

V gene TRBV28 combines with J gene TRBJ1-4; D is unclear. This CDR3 is 15 amino acids long. With 6 bases removed from V and 6 bases from J, the gap between germline ends came to 17 bases. The germline V gene has CDR1 MDHEN and CDR2 SYDVKM. In DNA form, the CDR3 reads TGTGCCAGCAGCCTGCCGACATCGACTTATGAAAAACTGTTTTTT. Amino acid sequence: CASSLPTSTYEKLFF.